What follows describes a single T cell receptor (beta chain). The data originate from a study of T cells in women clearing cervical HPV infection. Study summary: Controls gave blood once infection was undetectable; cases at lesion identification.

Each participant carried one incident cervical HPV16 infection only. TCRdb's copy holds only in-frame clones and misses some; the assay was immunoSEQ multiplex PCR. The listing contains about 46,000 clones. The source of this sequence is a woman between 18 and 75 years old with a cervical HPV16 infection that either progressed to CIN3+ or cleared (not recorded which). The sample was blood buffy coat.

CDR3 protein: CASSFLGGGSGSSPLFF. The covered CDR3 bases are TGTGCCAGCAGCTTCCTAGGGGGAGGGAGTGGAAGTTCACCA. This chain links TRBV7-3 with TRBJ1-4, with D possibly TRBD1 on 6 matching bases. The CDR3 end lies 3 residues beyond the end of the read and is filled in from the germline J gene. CDR3 length: 17 residues. Germline V gives CDR1 SGHTA, CDR2 FQGTGA.